Listed below are T cell receptor beta chains from one sample, sequenced in a study of human T cells and chemical hapten exposure. TCRdb independently ran MiXCR on the RACE reads; one entry per CDR3 protein. The repertoire holds about 100,000 distinct CDR3 sequences, about an eighth seen once, with approximately 3.3% in the top ten. This specimen was whole blood, taken in connection with sensitization to the hapten diphenylcyclopropenone (DPC). The receptors stem from a middle-aged woman with alopecia areata. Some clones in this sample may be carry-over from other donors' samples. CDR3s leave out the opening cysteine and the closing phenylalanine or tryptophan.

v_call: TRBV7-9
j_call: TRBJ2-7
cdr3_aa: ASSDPVTGGRYEQY

v_call: TRBV27
j_call: TRBJ2-1
cdr3_aa: ASSFQGSYNEQF

v_call: TRBV20-1
j_call: TRBJ2-4
cdr3_aa: SARNSGFRNIQY

v_call: TRBV11-2
j_call: TRBJ2-5
cdr3_aa: ASSRARETQY

v_call: TRBV25-1
j_call: TRBJ1-1
cdr3_aa: ASSSPGGRAAF

v_call: TRBV7-2
j_call: TRBJ1-2
cdr3_aa: ASSQDRGDYGYT

v_call: TRBV10-3
j_call: TRBJ1-2
cdr3_aa: AISEGRGPYGYT

v_call: TRBV5-5
j_call: TRBJ1-4
cdr3_aa: ASSSQGGNEKLF

v_call: TRBV7-6
j_call: TRBJ2-2
cdr3_aa: ASSFTYFGELF

v_call: TRBV20-1
j_call: TRBJ2-7
cdr3_aa: SARDKSEQY

v_call: TRBV10-2
j_call: TRBJ2-3
cdr3_aa: ASSESPLAASTDTQF

v_call: TRBV29-1
j_call: TRBJ1-3
cdr3_aa: SVEEWQGARNTIY

v_call: TRBV20-1
j_call: TRBJ1-1
cdr3_aa: SARGGHETEAF

v_call: TRBV30
j_call: TRBJ2-1
cdr3_aa: AWIPGTKYNEQF

v_call: TRBV6-1
j_call: TRBJ2-2
cdr3_aa: ASKRERTTGELF

v_call: TRBV20-1
j_call: TRBJ2-1
cdr3_aa: SARNLAGHNEQF

v_call: TRBV6-2/TRBV6-3
j_call: TRBJ1-2
cdr3_aa: ASSYGTYGYT

v_call: TRBV7-9
j_call: TRBJ2-7
cdr3_aa: ASSPEGYEQY

v_call: TRBV20-1
j_call: TRBJ2-7
cdr3_aa: SASEGALYEQY

v_call: TRBV20-1
j_call: TRBJ2-7
cdr3_aa: SAKLAGAVYEQY

v_call: TRBV11-2
j_call: TRBJ2-7
cdr3_aa: ASSLDREQY

v_call: TRBV19
j_call: TRBJ2-2
cdr3_aa: ASSLGLVTTGELF

v_call: TRBV2
j_call: TRBJ2-1
cdr3_aa: ASRLRLAGPNLNEQF

v_call: TRBV7-2
j_call: TRBJ2-7
cdr3_aa: ASRSRDSDSYEQY